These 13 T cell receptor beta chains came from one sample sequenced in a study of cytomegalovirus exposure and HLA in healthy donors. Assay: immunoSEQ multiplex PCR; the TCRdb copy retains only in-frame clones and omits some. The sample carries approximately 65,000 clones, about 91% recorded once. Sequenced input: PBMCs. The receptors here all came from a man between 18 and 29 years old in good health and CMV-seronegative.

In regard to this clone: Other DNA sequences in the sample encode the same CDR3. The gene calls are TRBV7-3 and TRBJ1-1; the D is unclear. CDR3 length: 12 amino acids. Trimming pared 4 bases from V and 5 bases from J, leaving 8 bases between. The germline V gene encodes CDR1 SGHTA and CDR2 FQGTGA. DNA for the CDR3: TGTGCCAGCAGCTCAGGAGGTACTGAAGCTTTCTTT. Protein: CASSSGGTEAFF.

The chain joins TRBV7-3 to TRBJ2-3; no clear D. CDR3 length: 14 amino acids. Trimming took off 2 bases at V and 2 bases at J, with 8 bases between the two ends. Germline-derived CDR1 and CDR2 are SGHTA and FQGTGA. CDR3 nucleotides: TGTGCCAGCAGCTTACAAGACAACACAGATACGCAGTATTTT. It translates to CASSLQDNTDTQYF.

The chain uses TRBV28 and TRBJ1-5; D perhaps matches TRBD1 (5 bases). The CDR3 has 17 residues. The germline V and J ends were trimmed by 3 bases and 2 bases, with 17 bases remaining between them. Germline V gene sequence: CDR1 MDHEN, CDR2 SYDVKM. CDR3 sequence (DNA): TGTGCCAGCAGTTTTAGGTCAGGGAGGGTCGGCAATCAGCCCCAGCATTTT. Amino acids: CASSFRSGRVGNQPQHF.

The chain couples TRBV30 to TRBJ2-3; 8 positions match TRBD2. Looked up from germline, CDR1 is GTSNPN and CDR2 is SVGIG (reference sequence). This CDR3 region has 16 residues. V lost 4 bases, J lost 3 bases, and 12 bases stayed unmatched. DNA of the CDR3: TGTGCCTGGACGTCTCCCGCGGGAGGTTTAACAGATACGCAGTATTTT. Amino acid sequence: CAWTSPAGGLTDTQYF.

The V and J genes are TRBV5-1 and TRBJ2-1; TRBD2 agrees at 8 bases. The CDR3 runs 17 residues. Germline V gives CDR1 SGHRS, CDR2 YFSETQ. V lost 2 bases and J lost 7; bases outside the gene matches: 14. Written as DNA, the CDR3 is TGCGCCAGCAGCTTTGGAGGAACGGGAGGGACTGGTAATGAGCAGTTCTTC. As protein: CASSFGGTGGTGNEQFF.

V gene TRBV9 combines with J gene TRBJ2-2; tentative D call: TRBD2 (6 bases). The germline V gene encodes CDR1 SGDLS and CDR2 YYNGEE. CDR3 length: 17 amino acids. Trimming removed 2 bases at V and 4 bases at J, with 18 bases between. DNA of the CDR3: TGTGCCAGCAGCGTCCCCTACGGCCGGGGGAGCACCGGGGAGCTGTTTTTT. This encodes CASSVPYGRGSTGELFF.

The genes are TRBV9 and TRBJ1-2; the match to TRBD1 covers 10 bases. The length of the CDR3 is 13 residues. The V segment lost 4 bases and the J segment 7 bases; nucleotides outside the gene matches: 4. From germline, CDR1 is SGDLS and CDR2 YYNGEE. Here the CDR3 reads CASSRQGASGYTF. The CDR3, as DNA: TGTGCCAGCAGCAGACAGGGGGCATCTGGCTACACCTTC.

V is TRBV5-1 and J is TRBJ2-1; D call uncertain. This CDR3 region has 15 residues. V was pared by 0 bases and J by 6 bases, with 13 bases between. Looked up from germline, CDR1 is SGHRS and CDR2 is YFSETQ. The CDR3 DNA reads TGCGCCAGCAGCTTGGACCCCGGTGTTGGCAATGAGCAGTTCTTC. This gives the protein CASSLDPGVGNEQFF.

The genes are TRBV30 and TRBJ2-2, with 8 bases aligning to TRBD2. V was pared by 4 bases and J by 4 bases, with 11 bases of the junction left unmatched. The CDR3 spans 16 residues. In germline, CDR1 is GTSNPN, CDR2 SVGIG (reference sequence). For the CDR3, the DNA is TGTGCCTGGAATCCGGGGGCTAGCGGGTTCACCGGGGAGCTGTTTTTT. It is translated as CAWNPGASGFTGELFF.

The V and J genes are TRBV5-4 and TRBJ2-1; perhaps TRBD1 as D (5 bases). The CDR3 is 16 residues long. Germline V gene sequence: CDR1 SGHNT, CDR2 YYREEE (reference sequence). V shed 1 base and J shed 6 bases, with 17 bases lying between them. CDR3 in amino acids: CASSLPARLGPNEQFF. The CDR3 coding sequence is TGTGCCAGCAGCTTGCCGGCCCGTTTGGGGCCCAATGAGCAGTTCTTC. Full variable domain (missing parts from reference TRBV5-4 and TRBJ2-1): ETGVTQSPTHLIKTRGQQVTLRCSSQSGHNTVSWYQQALGQGPQFIFQYYREEENGRGNFPPRFSGLQFPNYSSELNVNALELDDSALYLCASSLPARLGPNEQFFGPGTRLTVL.

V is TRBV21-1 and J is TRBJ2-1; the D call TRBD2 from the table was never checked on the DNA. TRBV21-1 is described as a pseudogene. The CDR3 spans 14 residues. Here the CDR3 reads CASSTQRSYNEQFF. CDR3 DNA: TGTGCCAGCAGCACCCAGCGGAGCTACAATGAGCAGTTCTTC.

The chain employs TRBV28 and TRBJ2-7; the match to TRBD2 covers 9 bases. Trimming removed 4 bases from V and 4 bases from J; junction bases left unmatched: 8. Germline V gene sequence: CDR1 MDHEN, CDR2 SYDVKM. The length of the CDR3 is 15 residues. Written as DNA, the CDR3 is TGTGCCAGCAGTTCAAGCGGGAGGATGATATACGAGCAGTACTTC. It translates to CASSSSGRMIYEQYF.

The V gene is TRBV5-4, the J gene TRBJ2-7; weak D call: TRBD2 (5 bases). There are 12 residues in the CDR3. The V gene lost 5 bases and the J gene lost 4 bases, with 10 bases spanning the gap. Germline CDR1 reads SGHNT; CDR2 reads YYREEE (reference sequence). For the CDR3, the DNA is TGTGCCAGCAGTTCGGACTGGTACGAGCAGTACTTC. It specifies CASSSDWYEQYF. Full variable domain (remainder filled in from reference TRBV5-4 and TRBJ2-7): ETGVTQSPTHLIKTRGQQVTLRCSSQSGHNTVSWYQQALGQGPQFIFQYYREEENGRGNFPPRFSGLQFPNYSSELNVNALELDDSALYLCASSSDWYEQYFGPGTRLTVT.